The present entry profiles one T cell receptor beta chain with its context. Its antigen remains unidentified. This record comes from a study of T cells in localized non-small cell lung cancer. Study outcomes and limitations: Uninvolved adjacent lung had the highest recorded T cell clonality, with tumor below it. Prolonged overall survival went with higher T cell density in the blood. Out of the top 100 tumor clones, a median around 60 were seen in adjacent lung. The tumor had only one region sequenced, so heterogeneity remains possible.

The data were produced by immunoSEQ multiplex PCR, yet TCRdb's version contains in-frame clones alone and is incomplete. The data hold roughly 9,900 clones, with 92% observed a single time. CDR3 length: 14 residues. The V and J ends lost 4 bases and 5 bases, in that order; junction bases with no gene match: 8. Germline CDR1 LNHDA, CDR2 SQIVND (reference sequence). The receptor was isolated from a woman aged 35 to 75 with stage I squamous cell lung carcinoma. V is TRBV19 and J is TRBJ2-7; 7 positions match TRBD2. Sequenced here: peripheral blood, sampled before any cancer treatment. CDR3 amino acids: CASSRTRMVHEQYF. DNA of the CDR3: TGTGCCAGTAGTAGGACTAGAATGGTCCACGAGCAGTACTTC.